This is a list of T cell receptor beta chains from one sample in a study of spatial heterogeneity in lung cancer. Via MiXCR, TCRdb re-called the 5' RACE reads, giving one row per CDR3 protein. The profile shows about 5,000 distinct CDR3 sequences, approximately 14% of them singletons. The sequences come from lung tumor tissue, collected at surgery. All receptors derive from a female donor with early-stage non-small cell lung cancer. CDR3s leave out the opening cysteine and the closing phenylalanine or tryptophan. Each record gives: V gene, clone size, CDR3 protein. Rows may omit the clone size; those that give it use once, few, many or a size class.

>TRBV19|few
ASSISVYGYT
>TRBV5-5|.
ASSLTPDGEAF
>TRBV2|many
ASSAGGDWKNEQF
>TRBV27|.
ASSIPGANVLT
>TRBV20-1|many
SARPGTDTQY
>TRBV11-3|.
ASSLGGGATDTQY
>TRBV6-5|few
ARAVNSNQPQH
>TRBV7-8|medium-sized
ASSGHRGGTSGANVLT
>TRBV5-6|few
ASSLVAPTGDYGYT
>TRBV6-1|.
PSSHVETFSNQPQH
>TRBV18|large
ASSPLGTGQPPTPLH
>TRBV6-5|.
ASSPAGPSRETQY
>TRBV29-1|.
SVEDSTGAGNIQY
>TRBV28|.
ASSPLDHTGELF
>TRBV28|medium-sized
ASSFLGSGGKNIQY
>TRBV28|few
ASRPRHGGFQETQY
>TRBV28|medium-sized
ASSLYGGSTDTQY
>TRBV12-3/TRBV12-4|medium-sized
AVEKTENYGYT
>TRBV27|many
ASSLTSGGADTQY
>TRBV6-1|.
ASKGAGLSGKLF
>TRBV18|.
ASSPTGASLSNEQF
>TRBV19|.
ASGDGAGYEQY
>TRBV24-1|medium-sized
ATSDGGVVNQPQH
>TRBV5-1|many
ASSLSTVNTEAF
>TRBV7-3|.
ASSLSGGSTDTQY
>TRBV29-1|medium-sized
SVETVRESSYNEQF
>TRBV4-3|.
ASSQDHGRVEAF
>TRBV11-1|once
ASSWDTEAF
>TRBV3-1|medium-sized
ASSQVASGNSYNEQF
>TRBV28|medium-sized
ASSFPLAGATDTQY
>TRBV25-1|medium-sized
ASSEAQVHGEKLF
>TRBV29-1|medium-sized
SVVRAGGEAF
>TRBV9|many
ASSVEGSGANVLT
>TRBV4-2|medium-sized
ASSQEASGVGADTQY
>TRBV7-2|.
ASSLAFGTGELF
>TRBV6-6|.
ATCGQGSGKEKLF
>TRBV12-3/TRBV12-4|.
ASSFWGGSNQPQH
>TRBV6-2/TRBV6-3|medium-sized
ASSSGLGGTTGELF
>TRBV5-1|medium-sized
ASSLGTNEYGYT
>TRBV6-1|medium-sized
ATGKRENQPQH
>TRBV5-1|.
ASSRDQPNTGELF
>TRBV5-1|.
ASSLEGGYDGYT
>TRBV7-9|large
ASSQQAGTRLYGYT
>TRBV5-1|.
ASSSLGLLNTEAF
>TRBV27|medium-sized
ASSSRGSTDTQY
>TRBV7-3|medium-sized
ASSLNYNEQF
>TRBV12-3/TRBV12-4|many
ASSPTGQLRTEAF
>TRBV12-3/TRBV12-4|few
ASSSGAGYEQY
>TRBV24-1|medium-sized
ATSDEHTGELF
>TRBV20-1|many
SAREDGGAYEQY
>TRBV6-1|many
ATSPGLVSDTQY
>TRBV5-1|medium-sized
ASSSRQGSGYNSPLH
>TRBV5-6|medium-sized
ASSFWDTEAF